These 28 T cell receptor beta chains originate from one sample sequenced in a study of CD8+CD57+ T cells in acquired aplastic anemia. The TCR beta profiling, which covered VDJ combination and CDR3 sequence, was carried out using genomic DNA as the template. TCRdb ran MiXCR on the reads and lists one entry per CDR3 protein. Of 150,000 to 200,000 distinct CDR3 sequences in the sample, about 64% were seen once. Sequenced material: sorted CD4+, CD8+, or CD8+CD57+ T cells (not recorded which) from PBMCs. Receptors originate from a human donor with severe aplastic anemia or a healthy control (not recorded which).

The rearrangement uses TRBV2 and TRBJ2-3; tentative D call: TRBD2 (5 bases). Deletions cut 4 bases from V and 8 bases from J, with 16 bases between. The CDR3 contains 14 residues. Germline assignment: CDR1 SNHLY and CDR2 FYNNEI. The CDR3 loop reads CASSGRRAEGTQYF. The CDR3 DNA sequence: TGTGCCAGCAGTGGGAGGCGGGCCGAGGGTACGCAGTATTTT.

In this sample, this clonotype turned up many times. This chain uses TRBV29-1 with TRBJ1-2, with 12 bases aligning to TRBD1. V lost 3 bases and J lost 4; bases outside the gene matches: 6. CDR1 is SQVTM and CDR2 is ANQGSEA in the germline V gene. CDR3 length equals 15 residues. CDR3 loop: CSVEGQGASAYGYTF. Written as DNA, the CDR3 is TGCAGCGTTGAGGGACAGGGGGCGTCGGCCTATGGCTACACCTTC. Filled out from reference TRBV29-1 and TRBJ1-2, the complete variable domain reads SAVISQKPSRDICQRGTSLTIQCQVDSQVTMMFWYRQQPGQSLTLIATANQGSEATYESGFVIDKFPISRPNLTFSTLTVSNMSPEDSSIYLCSVEGQGASAYGYTFGSGTRLTVV.

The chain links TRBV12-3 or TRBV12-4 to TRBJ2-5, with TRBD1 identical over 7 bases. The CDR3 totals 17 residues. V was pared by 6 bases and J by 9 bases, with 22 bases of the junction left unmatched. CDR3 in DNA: TGTGCCAGCAGCCCCGCGCTCATCAGGGGTCCGGGACAGCCCCAGTACTTC. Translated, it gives CASSPALIRGPGQPQYF.

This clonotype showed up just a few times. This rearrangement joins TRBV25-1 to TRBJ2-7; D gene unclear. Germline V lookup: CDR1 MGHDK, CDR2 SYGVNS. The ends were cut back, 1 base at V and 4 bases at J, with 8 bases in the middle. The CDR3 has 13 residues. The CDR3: CASSELTGYEQYF. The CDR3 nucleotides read TGTGCCAGCAGTGAATTAACCGGATACGAGCAGTACTTC.

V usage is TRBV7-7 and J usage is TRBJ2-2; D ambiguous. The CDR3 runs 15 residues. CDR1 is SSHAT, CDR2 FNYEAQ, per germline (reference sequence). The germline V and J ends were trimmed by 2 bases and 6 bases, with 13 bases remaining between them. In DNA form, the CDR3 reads TGTGCCAGCAGCTTATCCCCAACATCGTCCGGGGAGCTGTTTTTT. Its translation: CASSLSPTSSGELFF.

In DNA, the CDR3 is TGTGCCACCAGTGATTTCGCGGGGGGCACAGATACGCAGTATTTT. It yields the protein CATSDFAGGTDTQYF. V gene TRBV24-1 combines with J gene TRBJ2-3; 7 bases are a match to TRBD2. This CDR3 spans 15 amino acids. The germline V gene has CDR1 KGHDR and CDR2 SFDVKD. V lost 1 base to trimming and J lost 1 base; unmatched junction nucleotides: 1.

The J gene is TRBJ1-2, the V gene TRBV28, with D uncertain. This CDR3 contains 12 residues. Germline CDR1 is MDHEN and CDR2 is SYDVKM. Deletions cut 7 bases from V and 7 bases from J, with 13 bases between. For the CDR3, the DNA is TGTGCCAGCAAAGGGATTGGCGGTGGCTACACCTTC. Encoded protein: CASKGIGGGYTF.

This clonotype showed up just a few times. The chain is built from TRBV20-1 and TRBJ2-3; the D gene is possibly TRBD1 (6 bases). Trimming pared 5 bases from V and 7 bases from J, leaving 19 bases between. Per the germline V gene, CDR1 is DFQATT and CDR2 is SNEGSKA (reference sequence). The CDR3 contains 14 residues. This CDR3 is CSASPQGSLNTQYF. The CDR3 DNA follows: TGCAGTGCTTCCCCCCAGGGGTCGCTGAATACGCAGTATTTT.

In nucleotides, the CDR3 is TGCAGTGCTCCTTCCCGCACTAGCGGGGGGGCCAGGGTCTCCTACGAGCAGTACTTC. It is translated as CSAPSRTSGGARVSYEQYF. V gene TRBV20-1 combines with J gene TRBJ2-7; TRBD2 matches at 13 bases. The germline V gene has CDR1 DFQATT and CDR2 SNEGSKA (reference sequence). V was clipped by 5 bases and J by 0 bases; unmatched bases: 16. This CDR3 contains 19 residues.

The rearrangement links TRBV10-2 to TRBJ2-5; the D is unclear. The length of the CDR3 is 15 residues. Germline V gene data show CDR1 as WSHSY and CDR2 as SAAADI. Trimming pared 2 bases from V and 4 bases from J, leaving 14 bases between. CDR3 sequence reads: CASSEPGTRLETQYF. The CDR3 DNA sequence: TGCGCCAGCAGTGAGCCAGGCACAAGGCTAGAGACCCAGTACTTC.

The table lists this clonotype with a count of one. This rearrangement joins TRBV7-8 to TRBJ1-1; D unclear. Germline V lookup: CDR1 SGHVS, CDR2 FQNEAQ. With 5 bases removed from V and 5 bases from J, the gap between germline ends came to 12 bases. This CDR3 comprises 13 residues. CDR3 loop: CASSPQVRTEAFF. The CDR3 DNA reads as TGTGCCAGCAGCCCACAAGTTCGGACTGAAGCTTTCTTT.

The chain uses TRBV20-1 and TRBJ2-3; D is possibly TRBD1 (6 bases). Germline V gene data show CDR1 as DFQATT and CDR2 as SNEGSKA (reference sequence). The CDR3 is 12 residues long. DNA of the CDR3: TGCAGCACAGGGTCCCGCACAGATACGCAGTATTTT. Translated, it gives CSTGSRTDTQYF.

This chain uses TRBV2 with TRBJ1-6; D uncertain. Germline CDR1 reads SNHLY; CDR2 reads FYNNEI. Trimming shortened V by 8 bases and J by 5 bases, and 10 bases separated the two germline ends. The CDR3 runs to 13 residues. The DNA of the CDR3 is TGTGCCAGCCAGAGGTCTGATAATTCACCCCTCCACTTT. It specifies CASQRSDNSPLHF.

The CDR3 DNA reads as TGCAGCGGGAGCTCCTACGAGCAGTACTTC. Amino acids: CSGSSYEQYF. The chain recombines TRBV29-1 with TRBJ2-7; no firm D call. This CDR3 comprises 10 residues. V was clipped by 7 bases and J by 0 bases, with 4 bases between them. Germline CDR1 reads SQVTM; CDR2 reads ANQGSEA.

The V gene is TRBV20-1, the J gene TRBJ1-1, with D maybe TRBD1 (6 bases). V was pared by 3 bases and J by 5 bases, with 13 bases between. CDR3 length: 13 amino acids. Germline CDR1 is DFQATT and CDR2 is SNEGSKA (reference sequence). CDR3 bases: TGCAGTGCTAGGAGCGGGGGCTGGACTGAAGCTTTCTTT. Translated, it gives CSARSGGWTEAFF.

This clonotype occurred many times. DNA for the CDR3: TGTGCCAGCAGTCCCGTACAGGGTGGATATGGCTACACCTTC. As protein: CASSPVQGGYGYTF. The chain employs TRBV28 and TRBJ1-2, with D perhaps matching TRBD1 (6 bases). CDR3 length: 14 amino acids. Trimming stripped 5 bases from V and 5 bases from J, with 15 bases between. Germline CDR1 and CDR2: MDHEN and SYDVKM.

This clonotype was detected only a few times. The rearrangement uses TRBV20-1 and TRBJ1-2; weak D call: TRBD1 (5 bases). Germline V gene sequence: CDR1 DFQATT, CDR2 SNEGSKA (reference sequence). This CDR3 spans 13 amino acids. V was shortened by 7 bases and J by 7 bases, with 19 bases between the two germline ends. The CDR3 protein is CSGTSGPVSGYTF. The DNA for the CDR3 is TGCAGTGGCACCTCGGGGCCGGTGAGTGGCTACACCTTC.

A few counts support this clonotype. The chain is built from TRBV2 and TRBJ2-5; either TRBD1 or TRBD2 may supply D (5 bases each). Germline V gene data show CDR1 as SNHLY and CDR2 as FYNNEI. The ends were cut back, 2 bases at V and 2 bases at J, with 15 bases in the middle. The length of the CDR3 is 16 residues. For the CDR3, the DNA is TGTGCCAGCAGTGAATTGAGGGGAGACGAACAAGAGACCCAGTACTTC. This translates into CASSELRGDEQETQYF.

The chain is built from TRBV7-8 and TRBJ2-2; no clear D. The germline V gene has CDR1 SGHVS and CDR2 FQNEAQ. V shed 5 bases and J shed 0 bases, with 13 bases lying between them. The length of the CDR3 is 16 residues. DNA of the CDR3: TGTGCCAGCAGCCGTAAGACTGGCCCGAACACCGGGGAGCTGTTTTTT. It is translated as CASSRKTGPNTGELFF.

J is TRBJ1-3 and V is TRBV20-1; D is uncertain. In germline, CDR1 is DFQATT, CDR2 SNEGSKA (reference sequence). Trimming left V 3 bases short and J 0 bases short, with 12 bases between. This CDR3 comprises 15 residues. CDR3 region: CSASSTLSSGNTIYF. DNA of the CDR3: TGCAGTGCTAGCTCGACGCTGAGCTCTGGAAACACCATATATTTT.

In DNA form, the CDR3 reads TGTGCCAGCTCACCGGCTTTAGACAGGGGCCTTTACAATGAGCAGTTCTTC. It encodes CASSPALDRGLYNEQFF. The gene calls are TRBV6-4 and TRBJ2-1, with 8 positions matching TRBD1. Trimming cost V 8 bases and J 4 bases; bases outside gene matches: 16. CDR1 is MRHNA and CDR2 is SNTAGT in the germline V gene. The CDR3 runs to 17 residues.

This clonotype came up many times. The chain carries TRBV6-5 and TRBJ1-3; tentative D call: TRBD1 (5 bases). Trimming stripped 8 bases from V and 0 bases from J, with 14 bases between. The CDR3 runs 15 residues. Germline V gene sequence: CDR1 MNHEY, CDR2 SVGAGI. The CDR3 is CASALRQGSGNTIYF. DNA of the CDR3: TGTGCCAGCGCCTTACGGCAGGGCTCTGGAAACACCATATATTTT.

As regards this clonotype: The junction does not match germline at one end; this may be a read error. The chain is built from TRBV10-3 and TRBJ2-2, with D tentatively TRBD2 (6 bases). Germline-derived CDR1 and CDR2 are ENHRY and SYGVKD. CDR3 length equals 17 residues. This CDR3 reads CAIRGVVASANTGELFF. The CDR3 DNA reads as TGTGCCATCAGGGGGGTGGTAGCTAGCGCGAACACCGGAGAGCTGTTTTTT.

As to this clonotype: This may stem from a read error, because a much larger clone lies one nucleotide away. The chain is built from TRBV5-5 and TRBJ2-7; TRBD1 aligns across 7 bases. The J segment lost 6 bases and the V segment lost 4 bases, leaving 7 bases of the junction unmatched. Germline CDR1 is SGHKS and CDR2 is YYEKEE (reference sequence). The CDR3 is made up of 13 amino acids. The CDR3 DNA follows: TGTGCCAGCAGCACATTAACAGGGGCCGAGCAGTACTTC. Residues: CASSTLTGAEQYF.

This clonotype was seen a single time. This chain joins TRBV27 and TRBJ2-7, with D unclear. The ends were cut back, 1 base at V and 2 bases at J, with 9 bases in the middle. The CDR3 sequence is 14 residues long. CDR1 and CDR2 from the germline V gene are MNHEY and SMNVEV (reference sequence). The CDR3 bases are TGTGCCAGCAGTTTATTCGAGAACACCTACGAGCAGTACTTC. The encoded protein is CASSLFENTYEQYF.

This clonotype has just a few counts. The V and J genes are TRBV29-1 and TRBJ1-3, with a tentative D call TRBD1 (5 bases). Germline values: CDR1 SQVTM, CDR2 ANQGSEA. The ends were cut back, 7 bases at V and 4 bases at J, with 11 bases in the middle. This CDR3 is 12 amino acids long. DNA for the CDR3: TGCAGCGCCACAGGAACGGGAAACACCATATATTTT. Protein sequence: CSATGTGNTIYF.

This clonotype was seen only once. The chain's CDR3 is CATSREGLAGGPYEQYF. CDR3 DNA sequence: TGTGCCACCAGCAGAGAGGGACTAGCGGGGGGCCCCTACGAGCAGTACTTC. The J gene is TRBJ2-7, the V gene TRBV15; 15 bases line up with TRBD2. Germline V gene lookup returns CDR1 LNHNV and CDR2 YYDKDF (reference sequence). This CDR3 is 17 amino acids long. V gave up 0 bases and J gave up 2 bases; unmatched junction bases: 2.

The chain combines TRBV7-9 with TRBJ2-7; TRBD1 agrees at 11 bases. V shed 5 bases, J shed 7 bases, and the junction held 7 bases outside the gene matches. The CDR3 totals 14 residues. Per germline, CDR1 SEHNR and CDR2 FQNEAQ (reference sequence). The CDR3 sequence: CASSLGQGVGEQYF. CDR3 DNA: TGTGCCAGCAGCCTGGGACAGGGGGTGGGAGAGCAGTACTTC.